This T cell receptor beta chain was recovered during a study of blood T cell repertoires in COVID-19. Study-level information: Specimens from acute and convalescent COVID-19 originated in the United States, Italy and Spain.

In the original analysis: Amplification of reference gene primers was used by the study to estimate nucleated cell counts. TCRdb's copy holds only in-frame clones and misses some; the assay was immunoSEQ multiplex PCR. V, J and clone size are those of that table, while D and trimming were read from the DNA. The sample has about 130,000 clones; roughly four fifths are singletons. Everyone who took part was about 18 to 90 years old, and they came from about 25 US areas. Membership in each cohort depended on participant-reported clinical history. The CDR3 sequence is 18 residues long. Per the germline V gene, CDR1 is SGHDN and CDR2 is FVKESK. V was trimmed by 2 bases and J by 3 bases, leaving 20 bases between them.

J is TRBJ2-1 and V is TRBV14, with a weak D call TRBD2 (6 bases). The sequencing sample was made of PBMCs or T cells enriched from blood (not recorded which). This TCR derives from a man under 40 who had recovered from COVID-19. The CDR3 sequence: CASSQYMPIADFYNEQFF. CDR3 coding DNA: TGTGCCAGCAGCCAATATATGCCTATAGCGGACTTCTACAATGAGCAGTTCTTC.